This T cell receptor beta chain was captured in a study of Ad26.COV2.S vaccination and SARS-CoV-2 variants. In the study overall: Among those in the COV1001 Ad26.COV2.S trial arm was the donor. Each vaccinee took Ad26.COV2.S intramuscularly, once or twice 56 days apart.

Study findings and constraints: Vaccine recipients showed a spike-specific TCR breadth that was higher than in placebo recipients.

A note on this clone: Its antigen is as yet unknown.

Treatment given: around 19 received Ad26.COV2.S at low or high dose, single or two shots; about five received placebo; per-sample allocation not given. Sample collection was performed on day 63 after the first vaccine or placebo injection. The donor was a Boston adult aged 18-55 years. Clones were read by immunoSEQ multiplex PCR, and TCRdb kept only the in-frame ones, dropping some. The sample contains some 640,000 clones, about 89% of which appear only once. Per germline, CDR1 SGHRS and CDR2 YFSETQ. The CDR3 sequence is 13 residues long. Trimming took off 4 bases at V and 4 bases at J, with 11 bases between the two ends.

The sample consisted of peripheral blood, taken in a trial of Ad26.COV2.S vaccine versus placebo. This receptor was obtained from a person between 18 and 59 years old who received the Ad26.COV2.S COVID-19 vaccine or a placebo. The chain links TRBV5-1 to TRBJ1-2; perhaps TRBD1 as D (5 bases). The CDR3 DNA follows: TGCGCCAGCAGCCAAGACAGAGGCTATGGCTACACCTTC. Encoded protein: CASSQDRGYGYTF.